This T cell receptor (beta chain) originates from a study of Ad26.COV2.S vaccination and SARS-CoV-2 variants. V was cut by 4 bases and J by 2 bases, with 8 bases left in between. This CDR3 comprises 13 residues. From germline, CDR1 is ENHRY and CDR2 SYGVKD. Method: immunoSEQ multiplex PCR; TCRdb's copy keeps in-frame clones and lacks some. The table records fewer than 900,000 clones, roughly 90% of them present only once. Treatment noted: roughly 19 received Ad26.COV2.S at low or high dose, single or two shots; roughly five received placebo; per-sample allocation not given. Day 63 after the first vaccine or placebo injection was the time point for sampling.

The material sequenced was peripheral blood, taken in a trial of Ad26.COV2.S vaccine versus placebo. The rearrangement uses TRBV10-3 and TRBJ1-1; D is perhaps TRBD1 (5 bases). The sequence derives from a person between 18 and 59 years old who received the Ad26.COV2.S COVID-19 vaccine or a placebo. CDR3 in DNA: TGTGCCATCAGTGCGCAGGGTAACACTGAAGCTTTCTTT. Its protein product is CAISAQGNTEAFF.